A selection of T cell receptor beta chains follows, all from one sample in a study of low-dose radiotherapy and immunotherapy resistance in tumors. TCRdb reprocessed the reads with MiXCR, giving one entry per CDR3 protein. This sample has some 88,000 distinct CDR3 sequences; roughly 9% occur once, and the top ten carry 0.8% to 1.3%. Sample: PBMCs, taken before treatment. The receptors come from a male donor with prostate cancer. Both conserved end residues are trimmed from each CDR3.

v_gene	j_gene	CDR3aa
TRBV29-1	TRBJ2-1	SVGTGMEGRSNEQF
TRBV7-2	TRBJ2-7	ASSSRLAYEQY
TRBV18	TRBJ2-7	ASSPQPVDSEQY
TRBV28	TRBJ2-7	ASSSNGGSPPREQY
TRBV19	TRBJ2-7	ASSASGAYEQY
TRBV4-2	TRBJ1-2	ASSPEEGSYGYT
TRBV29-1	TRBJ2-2	SVSGTAGELF
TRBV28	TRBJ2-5	ASIPRTSGSTETQY
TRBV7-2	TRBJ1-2	ASSLEFFNYGYT
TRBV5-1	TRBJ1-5	ASSRDINQPQH
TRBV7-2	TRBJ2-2	ASSPLGLTNTGELF
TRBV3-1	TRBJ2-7	ASSHISDSEEQY
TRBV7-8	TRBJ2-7	ASSLERGLDYEQY
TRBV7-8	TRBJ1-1	ASSSRGGFLITEAF
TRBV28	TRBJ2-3	ASSAPLPGRVADTQY
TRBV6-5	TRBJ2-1	ASSFAGGIKNEQF
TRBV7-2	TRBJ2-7	ASRLAGGTYEQY
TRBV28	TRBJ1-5	AGGTGGSVQPQH
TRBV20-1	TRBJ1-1	SASSTANTEAF
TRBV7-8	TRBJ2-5	ASSPYNRGNQETQY
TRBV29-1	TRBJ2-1	SVVTSGKLTYNEQF
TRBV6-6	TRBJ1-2	ASSFNRDRLGYT
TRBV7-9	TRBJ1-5	ASSTGGGRTGPQH
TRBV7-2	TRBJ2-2	ASSLVGGGAAGTGELF
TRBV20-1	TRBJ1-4	SARVNGLTNEKLF
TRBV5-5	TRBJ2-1	ASSPTGTPYNEQF
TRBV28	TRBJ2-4	ASTLSGIQY
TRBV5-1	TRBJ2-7	ASSLEQGREQY
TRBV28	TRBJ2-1	ASSPLAGAYNEQF
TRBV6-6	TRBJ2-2	ASSYRGGTGELF
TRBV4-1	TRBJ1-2	ASSPSGQGNIGYT
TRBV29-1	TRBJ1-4	SVESGGNFNEKLF
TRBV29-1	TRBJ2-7	SVEVVDRNEQY
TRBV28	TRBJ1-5	ASSFMLDQPQH
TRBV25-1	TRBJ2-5	ASSQSQETQY
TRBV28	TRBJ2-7	ASSPSLGYEQY
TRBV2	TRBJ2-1	ASSQLKGTSGRRLNNEQF
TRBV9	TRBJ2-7	ASSTSGGLDEQY
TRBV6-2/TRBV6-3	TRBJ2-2	ASTRAGVTTGELF